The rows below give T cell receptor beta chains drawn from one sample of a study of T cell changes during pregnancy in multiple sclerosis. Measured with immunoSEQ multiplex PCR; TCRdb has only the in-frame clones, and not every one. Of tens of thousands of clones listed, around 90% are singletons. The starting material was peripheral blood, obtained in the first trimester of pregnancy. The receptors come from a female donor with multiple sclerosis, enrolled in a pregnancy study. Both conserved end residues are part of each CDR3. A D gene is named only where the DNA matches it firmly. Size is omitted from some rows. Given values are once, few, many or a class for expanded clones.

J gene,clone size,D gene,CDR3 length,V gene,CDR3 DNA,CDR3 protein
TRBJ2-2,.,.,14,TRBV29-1,TGCAGCGTTGATTACGGGAGCCCCAGCGGGGAGCTGTTTTTT,CSVDYGSPSGELFF
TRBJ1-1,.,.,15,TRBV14,TGTGCCAGCAGCCAACTGCATCCGGGGGACACTGAAGCTTTCTTT,CASSQLHPGDTEAFF
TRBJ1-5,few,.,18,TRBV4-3,TGCGCCAGCAGCCAATCAACATCCAGGGGAAATAGCAATCAGCCCCAGCATTTT,CASSQSTSRGNSNQPQHF
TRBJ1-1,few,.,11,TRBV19,TGTGCCAGTAGTCTAACAGGTGAAGCTTTCTTT,CASSLTGEAFF
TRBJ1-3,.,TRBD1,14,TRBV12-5,TGTGCTAGTGAGCAGGGGGCGGGAGGAAACACCATATATTTT,CASEQGAGGNTIYF
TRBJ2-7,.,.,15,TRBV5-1,TGCGCCAGCAGCCTCTTGCCGGGACAAGAATACGAGCAGTACTTC,CASSLLPGQEYEQYF
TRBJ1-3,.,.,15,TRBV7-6,TGTGCCAGCAGCCCCTCGACAGATTCTGGAAACACCATATATTTT,CASSPSTDSGNTIYF
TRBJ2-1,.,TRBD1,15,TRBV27,TGTGCCAGCAGCCCAGGGACAGCGAATTACAATGAGCAGTTCTTC,CASSPGTANYNEQFF
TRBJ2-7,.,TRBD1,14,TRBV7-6,TGTGCCAGCACCCTTGGACAGGGAGCCTACGAGCAGTACTTC,CASTLGQGAYEQYF
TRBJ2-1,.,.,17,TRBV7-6,TGTGCCAGCAGCTTAGGTTTGTCCCTAACTGTCTACAATGAGCAGTTCTTC,CASSLGLSLTVYNEQFF
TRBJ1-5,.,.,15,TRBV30,TGTGCCTGGAGTGTAGGGCGGGCTTTGAATCAGCCCCAGCATTTT,CAWSVGRALNQPQHF
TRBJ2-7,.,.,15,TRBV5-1,TGCGCCAGCAGCTTGGTGGTAGGGGGGGCCTACGAGCAGTACTTC,CASSLVVGGAYEQYF
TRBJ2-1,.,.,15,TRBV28,TGTGCCAGCAGACCCACAGGGGACTTCTACAATGAGCAGTTCTTC,CASRPTGDFYNEQFF
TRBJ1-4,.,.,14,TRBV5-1,TGCGCCAGCAGCTTGATTGGGGGGTCTGAAAAACTGTTTTTT,CASSLIGGSEKLFF
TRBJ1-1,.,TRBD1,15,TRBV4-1,TGCGCCAGCAGCCAAGACGGGACAGGGTTGACTGAAGCTTTCTTT,CASSQDGTGLTEAFF
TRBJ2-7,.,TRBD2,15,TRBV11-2,TGTGCCAGCAGCTTAACTAGCGGGAACTCCTACGAGCAGTACTTC,CASSLTSGNSYEQYF
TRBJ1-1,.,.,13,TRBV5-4,TGTGCCAGCAGCCGGACAGCTTACACTGAAGCTTTCTTT,CASSRTAYTEAFF
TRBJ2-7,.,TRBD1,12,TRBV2,TGTGCCACGGGACAGCTACCCTACGAGCAGTACTTC,CATGQLPYEQYF
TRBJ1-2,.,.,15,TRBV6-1,TGTGCCAGCAGGGGGGGAAACAATTGGAACTATGGCTACACCTTC,CASRGGNNWNYGYTF
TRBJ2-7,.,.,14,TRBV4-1,TGCGCCAGCAGCAAGTCTCAGGGAGGCTACGAGCAGTACTTC,CASSKSQGGYEQYF
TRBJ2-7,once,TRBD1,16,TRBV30,TGTGCCTGGAGCCCCCCACCGGGACAGGGGGCGGACGAGCAGTACTTC,CAWSPPPGQGADEQYF
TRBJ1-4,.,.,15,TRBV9,TGTGCCAGCAGCGCTACAGGCTCCAGGGGTGAAAAACTGTTTTTT,CASSATGSRGEKLFF